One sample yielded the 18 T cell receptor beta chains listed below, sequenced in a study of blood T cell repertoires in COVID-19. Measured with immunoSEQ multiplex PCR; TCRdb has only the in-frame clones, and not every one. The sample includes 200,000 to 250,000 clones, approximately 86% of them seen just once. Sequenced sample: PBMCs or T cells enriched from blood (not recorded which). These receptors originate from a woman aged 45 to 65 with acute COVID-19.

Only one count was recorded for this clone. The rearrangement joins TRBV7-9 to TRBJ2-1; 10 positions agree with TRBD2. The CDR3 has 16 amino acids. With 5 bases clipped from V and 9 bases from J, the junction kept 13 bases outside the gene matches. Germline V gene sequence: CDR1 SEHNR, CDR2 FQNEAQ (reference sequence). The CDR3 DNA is TGTGCCAGCAGCAAGTGGGGGGCTAGCGGGAGTTCTGAGCAGTTCTTC. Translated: CASSKWGASGSSEQFF.

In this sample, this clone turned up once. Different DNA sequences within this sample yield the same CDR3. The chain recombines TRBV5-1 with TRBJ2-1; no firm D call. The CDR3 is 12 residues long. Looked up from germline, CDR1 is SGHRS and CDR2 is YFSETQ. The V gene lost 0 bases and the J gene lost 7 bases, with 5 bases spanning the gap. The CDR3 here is CASSLAENEQFF. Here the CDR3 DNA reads TGCGCCAGCAGCTTGGCTGAGAATGAGCAGTTCTTC.

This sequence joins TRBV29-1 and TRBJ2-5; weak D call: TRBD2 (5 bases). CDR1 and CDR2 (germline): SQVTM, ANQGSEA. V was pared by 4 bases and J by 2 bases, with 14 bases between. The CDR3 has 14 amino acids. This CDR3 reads CSVVKRHRQETQYF. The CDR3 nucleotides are TGCAGCGTTGTGAAGCGGCATCGGCAAGAGACCCAGTACTTC.

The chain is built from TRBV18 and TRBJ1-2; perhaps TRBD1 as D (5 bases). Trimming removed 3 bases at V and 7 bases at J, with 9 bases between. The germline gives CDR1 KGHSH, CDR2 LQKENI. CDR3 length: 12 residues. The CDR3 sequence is CASSPPGVGYTF. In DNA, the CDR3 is TGTGCCAGCTCACCCCCGGGGGTTGGCTACACCTTC.

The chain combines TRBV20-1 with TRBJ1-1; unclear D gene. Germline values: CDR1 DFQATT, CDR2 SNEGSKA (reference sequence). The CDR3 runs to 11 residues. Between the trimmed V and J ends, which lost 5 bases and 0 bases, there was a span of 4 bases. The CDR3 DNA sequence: TGCAGTGCTGACATGAACACTGAAGCTTTCTTT. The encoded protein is CSADMNTEAFF.

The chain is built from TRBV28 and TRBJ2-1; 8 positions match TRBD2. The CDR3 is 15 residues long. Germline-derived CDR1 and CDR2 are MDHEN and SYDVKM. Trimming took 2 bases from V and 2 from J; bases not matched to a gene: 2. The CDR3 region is CASSLRRGAYNEQFF. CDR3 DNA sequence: TGTGCCAGCAGTTTAAGGCGGGGGGCCTACAATGAGCAGTTCTTC.

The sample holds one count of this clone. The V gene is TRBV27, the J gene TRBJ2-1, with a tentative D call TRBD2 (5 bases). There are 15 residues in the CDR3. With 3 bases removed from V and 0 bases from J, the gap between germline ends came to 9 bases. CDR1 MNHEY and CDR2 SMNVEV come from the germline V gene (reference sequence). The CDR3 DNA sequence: TGTGCCAGCAGTTTGCGGCTAGCCTCCTACAATGAGCAGTTCTTC. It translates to CASSLRLASYNEQFF.

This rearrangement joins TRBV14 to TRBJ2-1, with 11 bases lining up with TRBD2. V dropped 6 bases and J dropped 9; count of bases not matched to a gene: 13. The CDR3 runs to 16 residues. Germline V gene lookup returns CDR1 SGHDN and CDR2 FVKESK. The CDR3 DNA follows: TGTGCCAGCAGACCCATAGCGGGAGGGCCATTGGGTGAGCAGTTCTTC. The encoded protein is CASRPIAGGPLGEQFF.

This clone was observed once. The CDR3 DNA is TGTGCCAGCAGTTTCCTCGGGGGGCGTGAGGGCAATGAAGCTTTCTTT. Its protein product is CASSFLGGREGNEAFF. The V and J genes are TRBV6-2 or TRBV6-3 and TRBJ1-1, with a possible D match to TRBD1 (6 bases). V lost 4 bases and J 7 bases, leaving 22 bases between the germline ends. In germline, CDR1 is MNHEY, CDR2 SVGEGT. This CDR3 is 16 amino acids long.

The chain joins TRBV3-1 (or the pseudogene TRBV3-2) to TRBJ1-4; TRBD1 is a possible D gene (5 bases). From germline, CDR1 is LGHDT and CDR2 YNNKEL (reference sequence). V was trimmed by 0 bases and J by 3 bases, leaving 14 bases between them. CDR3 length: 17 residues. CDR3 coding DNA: TGTGCCAGCAGCCAAGAAAGGACGGGGGTGGCTAATGAAAAACTGTTTTTT. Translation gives CASSQERTGVANEKLFF.

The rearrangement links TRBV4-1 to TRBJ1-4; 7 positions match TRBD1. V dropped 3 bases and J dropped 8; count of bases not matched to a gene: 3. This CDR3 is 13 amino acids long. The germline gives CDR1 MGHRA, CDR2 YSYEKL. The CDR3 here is CASSHRQGEKLFF. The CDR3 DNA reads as TGCGCCAGCAGCCATCGACAGGGCGAAAAACTGTTTTTT.

The CDR3 region is CASSLTGTGSKNIQYF. CDR3 bases: TGTGCCAGCAGTTTAACCGGGACAGGGAGCAAAAACATTCAGTACTTC. V is TRBV28 and J is TRBJ2-4, with 9 nucleotides matching TRBD1. With 2 bases clipped from V and 3 bases from J, the junction kept 5 bases outside the gene matches. Germline V CDR1 and CDR2: MDHEN, SYDVKM. This CDR3 has 16 residues.

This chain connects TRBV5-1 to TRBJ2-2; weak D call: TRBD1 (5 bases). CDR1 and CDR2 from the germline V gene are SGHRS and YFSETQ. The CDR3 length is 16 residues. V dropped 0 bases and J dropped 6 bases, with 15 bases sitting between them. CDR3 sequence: CASSLGSRRAAGELFF. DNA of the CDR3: TGCGCCAGCAGCTTGGGGTCACGCAGGGCCGCCGGGGAGCTGTTTTTT.

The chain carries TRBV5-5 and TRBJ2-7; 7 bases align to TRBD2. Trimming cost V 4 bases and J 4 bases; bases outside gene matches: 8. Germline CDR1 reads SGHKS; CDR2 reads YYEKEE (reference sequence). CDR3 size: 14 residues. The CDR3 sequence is CASSVGLVGYEQYF. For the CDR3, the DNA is TGTGCCAGCAGCGTCGGACTAGTGGGGTACGAGCAGTACTTC. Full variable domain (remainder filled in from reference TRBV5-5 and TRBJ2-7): DAGVTQSPTHLIKTRGQQVTLRCSPISGHKSVSWYQQVLGQGPQFIFQYYEKEERGRGNFPDRFSARQFPNYSSELNVNALLLGDSALYLCASSVGLVGYEQYFGPGTRLTVT.

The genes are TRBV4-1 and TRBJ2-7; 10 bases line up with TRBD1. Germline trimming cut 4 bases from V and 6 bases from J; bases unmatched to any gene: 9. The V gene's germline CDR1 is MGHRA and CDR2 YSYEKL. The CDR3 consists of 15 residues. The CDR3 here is CASSLTGQGLLEQYF. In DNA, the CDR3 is TGCGCCAGCAGCCTGACGGGACAGGGGTTACTCGAGCAGTACTTC.

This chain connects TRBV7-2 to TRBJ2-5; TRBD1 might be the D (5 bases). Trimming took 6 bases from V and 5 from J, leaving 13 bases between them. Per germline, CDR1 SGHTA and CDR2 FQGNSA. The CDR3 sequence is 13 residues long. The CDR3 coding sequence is TGTGCCAGCAGATCTCCAGGGTTGGAGACCCAGTACTTC. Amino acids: CASRSPGLETQYF.

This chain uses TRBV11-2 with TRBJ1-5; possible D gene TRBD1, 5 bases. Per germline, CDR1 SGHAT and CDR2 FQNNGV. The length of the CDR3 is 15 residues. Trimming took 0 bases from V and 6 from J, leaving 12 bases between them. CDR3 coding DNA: TGTGCCAGCAGCTTAGAGGCGGGACCGAGTCAGCCCCAGCATTTT. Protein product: CASSLEAGPSQPQHF.

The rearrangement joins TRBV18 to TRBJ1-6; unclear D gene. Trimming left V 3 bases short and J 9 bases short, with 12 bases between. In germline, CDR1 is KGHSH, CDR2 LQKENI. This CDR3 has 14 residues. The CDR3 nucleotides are TGTGCCAGCTCACCGAGTGTCAGAGGTTCACCCCTCCACTTT. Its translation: CASSPSVRGSPLHF. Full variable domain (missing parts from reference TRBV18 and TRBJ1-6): NAGVMQNPRHLVRRRGQEARLRCSPMKGHSHVYWYRQLPEEGLKFMVYLQKENIIDESGMPKERFSAEFPKEGPSILRIQQVVRGDSAAYFCASSPSVRGSPLHFGNGTRLTVT.